The T cell receptor (beta chain) described here comes from a study of T cell repertoires in cytomegalovirus infection. In its sample, this clonotype was seen many times. Using its own MiXCR run on the reads, TCRdb lists one record per CDR3 protein. The sample records 200,000 to 300,000 distinct CDR3 sequences, approximately 10% being singletons. The CDR3 runs to 13 residues. Germline V gene data show CDR1 as SEHNR and CDR2 as FQNEAQ (reference sequence). V lost 2 bases to trimming and J lost 4 bases, with 8 bases between them. Material for sequencing was PBMCs. This TCR derives from a human donor in good health (CMV status not recorded). Some clones in this sample may be carry-over from other donors' samples. The gene calls are TRBV7-9 and TRBJ1-2; unclear D gene. The CDR3 nucleotides are TGTGCCAGCAGCTTATACGAGTCCTATGGCTACACCTTC. The encoded protein is CASSLYESYGYTF.